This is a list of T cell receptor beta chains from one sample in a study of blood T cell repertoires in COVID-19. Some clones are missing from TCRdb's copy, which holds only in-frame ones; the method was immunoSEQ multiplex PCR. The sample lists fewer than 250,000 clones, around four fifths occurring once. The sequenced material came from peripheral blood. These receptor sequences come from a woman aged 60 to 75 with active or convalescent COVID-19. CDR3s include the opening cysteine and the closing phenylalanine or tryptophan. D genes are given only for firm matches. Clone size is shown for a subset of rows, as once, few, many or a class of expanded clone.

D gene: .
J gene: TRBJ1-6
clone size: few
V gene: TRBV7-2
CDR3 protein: CASSLASGDSPLHF
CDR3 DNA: TGTGCCAGCAGCTTAGCTTCAGGGGATTCACCCCTCCACTTT

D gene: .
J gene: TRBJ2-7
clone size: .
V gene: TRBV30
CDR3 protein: CACDSIYSYEQYF
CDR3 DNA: TGTGCCTGCGACTCGATTTACTCCTACGAGCAGTACTTC

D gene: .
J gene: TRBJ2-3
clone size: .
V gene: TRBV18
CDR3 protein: CASSPNWGSTSTDTQYF
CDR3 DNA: TGTGCCAGCTCACCGAACTGGGGCAGTACTAGCACAGATACGCAGTATTTT

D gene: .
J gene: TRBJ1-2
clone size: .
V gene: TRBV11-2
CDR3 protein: CASSLQREGGGYTF
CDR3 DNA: TGTGCCAGCAGCCTGCAAAGGGAGGGCGGTGGCTACACCTTC

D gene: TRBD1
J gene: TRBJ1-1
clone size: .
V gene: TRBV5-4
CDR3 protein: CASSRQGANTEAFF
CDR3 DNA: TGTGCCAGCAGCCGACAGGGGGCAAATACTGAAGCTTTCTTT

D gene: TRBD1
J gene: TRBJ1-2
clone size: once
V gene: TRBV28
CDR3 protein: CASSPTTYRDRGSGYTF
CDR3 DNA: TGTGCCAGCAGCCCTACGACTTATAGGGACAGGGGTAGCGGCTACACCTTC

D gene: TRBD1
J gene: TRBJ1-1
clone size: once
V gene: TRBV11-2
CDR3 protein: CASSSPFRTGIMNTEAFF
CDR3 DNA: TGTGCCAGCAGCTCACCATTCCGGACAGGGATCATGAACACTGAAGCTTTCTTT

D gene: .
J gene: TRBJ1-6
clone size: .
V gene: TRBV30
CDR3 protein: CAWRSGASSYNSPLHF
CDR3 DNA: TGTGCCTGGAGATCTGGGGCCAGCTCCTATAATTCACCCCTCCACTTT

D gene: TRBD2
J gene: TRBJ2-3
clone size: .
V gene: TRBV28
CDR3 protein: CASREPSGVVGTDTQYF
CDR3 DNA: TGTGCCAGCAGGGAACCTAGCGGAGTAGTAGGTACAGATACGCAGTATTTT

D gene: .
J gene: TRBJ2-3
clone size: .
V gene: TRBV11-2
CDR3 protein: CASSSGSWAASTDTQYF
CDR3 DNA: TGTGCCAGCAGCTCCGGGAGTTGGGCGGCTTCCACAGATACGCAGTATTTT

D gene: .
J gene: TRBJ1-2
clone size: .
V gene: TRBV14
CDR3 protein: CASSQQVYYGYTF
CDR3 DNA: TGTGCCAGCAGCCAACAGGTCTACTATGGCTACACCTTC

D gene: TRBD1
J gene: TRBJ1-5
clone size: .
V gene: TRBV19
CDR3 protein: CATGTGDSNQPQHF
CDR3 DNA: TGTGCCACCGGGACAGGCGATAGCAATCAGCCCCAGCATTTT

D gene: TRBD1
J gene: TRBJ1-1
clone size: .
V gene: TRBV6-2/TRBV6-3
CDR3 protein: CASSPAQDRTTEAFF
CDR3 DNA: TGTGCCAGCAGCCCCGCACAGGACAGGACCACTGAAGCTTTCTTT

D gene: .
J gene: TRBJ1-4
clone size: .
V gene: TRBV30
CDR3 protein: CACNYRETNEKLFF
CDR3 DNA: TGTGCCTGTAACTACAGGGAAACTAATGAAAAACTGTTTTTT

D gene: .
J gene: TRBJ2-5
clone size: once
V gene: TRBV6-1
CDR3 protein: CASSEISTSTRETQYF
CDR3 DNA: TGTGCCAGCAGTGAGATCTCGACTAGTACACGGGAGACCCAGTACTTC

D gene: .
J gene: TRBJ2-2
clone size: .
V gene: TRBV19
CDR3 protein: CASTGTSRTGELFF
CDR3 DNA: TGTGCCAGTACCGGGACTTCTCGTACCGGGGAGCTGTTTTTT

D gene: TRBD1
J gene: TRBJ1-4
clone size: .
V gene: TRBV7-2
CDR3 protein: CASSSQGQGPSGEKLFF
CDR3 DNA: TGTGCCAGCAGCTCACAAGGACAGGGCCCAAGTGGGGAAAAACTGTTTTTT

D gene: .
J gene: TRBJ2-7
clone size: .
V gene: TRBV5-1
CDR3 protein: CASTLRTGPYEQYF
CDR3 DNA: TGCGCCAGCACCCTCCGAACAGGACCCTACGAGCAGTACTTC

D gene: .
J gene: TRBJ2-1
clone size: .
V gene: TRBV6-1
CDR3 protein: CASSDYGYEQFF
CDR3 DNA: TGTGCCAGCAGTGATTATGGTTATGAGCAATTCTTC

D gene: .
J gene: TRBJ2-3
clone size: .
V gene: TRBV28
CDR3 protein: CASSLGGAPTDTQYF
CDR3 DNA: TGTGCCAGCAGTTTAGGGGGGGCCCCCACAGATACGCAGTATTTT

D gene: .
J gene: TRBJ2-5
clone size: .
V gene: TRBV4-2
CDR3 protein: CASSQDRGTQYF
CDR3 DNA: TGTGCCAGCAGCCAAGATCGGGGGACCCAGTACTTC

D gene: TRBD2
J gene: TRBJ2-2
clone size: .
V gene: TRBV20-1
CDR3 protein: CSASRFRGGLTGELFF
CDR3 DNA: TGCAGTGCTAGTCGGTTCCGGGGGGGTCTCACCGGGGAGCTGTTTTTT

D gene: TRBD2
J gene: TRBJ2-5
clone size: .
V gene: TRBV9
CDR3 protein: CASSARLAGGETQYF
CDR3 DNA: TGTGCCAGCAGCGCCAGACTAGCGGGAGGGGAGACCCAGTACTTC

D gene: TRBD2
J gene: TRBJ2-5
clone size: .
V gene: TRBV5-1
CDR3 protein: CASSRFLAGTYQETQYF
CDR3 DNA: TGCGCCAGCAGCAGATTTCTAGCGGGGACGTACCAAGAGACCCAGTACTTC

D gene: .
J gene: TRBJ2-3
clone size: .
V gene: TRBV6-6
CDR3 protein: CASSRLSTDTQYF
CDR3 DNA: TGTGCCAGCAGCCGACTTTCCACAGATACGCAGTATTTT

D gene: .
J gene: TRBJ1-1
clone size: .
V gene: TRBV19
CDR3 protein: CASSNRNTEAFF
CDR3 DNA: TGTGCCAGTAGTAACAGAAACACTGAAGCTTTCTTT

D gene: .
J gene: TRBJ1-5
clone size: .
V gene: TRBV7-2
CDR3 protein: CASSRDLQNQPQHF
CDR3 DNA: TGTGCCAGCAGCCGTGACTTACAAAATCAGCCCCAGCATTTT

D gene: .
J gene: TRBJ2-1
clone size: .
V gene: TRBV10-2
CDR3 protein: CATGWREQFF
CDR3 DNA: TGCGCCACGGGGTGGAGGGAGCAGTTCTTC

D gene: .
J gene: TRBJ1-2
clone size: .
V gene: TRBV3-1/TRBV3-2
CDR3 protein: CASSLPSHGYTF
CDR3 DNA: TGTGCCAGCAGCCTCCCCAGTCATGGCTACACCTTC

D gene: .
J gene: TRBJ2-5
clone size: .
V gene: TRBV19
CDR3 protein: CASSRGDVETQYF
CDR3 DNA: TGTGCCAGTAGTAGGGGGGACGTAGAGACCCAGTACTTC

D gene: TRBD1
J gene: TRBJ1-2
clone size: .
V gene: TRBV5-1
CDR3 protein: CASSLGGQGTGVGYTF
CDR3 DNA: TGCGCCAGCAGCTTGGGGGGACAGGGAACCGGAGTGGGCTACACCTTC

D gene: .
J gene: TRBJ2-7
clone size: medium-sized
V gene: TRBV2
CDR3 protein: CASSEGLGATLIPAYEQYF
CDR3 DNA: TGTGCCAGCAGTGAAGGACTGGGGGCTACTCTGATCCCGGCCTACGAGCAGTACTTC

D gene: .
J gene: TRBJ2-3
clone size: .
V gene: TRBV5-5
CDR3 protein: CASRMGATDTQYF
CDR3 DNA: TGTGCCAGCAGGATGGGAGCCACAGATACGCAGTATTTT

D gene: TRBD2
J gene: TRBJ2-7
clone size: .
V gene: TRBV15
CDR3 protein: CATSLGAGGRYEQYF
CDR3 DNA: TGTGCCACCAGCTTGGGAGCGGGAGGGAGGTACGAGCAGTACTTC

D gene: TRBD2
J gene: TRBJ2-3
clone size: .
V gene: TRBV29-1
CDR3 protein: CSVETSGGITDTQYF
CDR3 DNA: TGCAGCGTCGAAACTAGCGGGGGTATCACAGATACGCAGTATTTT

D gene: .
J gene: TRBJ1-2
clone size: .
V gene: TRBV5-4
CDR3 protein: CASRLQGGGSYGYTF
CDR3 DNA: TGTGCCAGCAGGTTACAGGGTGGTGGGAGCTATGGCTACACCTTC

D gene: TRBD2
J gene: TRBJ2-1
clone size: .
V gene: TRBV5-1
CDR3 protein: CASTPLAGVNNEQFF
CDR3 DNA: TGCGCCAGCACCCCCCTAGCGGGAGTTAACAATGAGCAGTTCTTC

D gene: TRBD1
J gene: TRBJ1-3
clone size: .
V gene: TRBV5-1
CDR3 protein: CASSGPGQAGNTIYF
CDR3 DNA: TGCGCCAGCAGCGGCCCGGGACAGGCTGGAAACACCATATATTTT

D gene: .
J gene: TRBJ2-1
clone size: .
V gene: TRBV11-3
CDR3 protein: CASSLTLSSYNEQFF
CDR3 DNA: TGTGCCAGCAGCTTGACACTTAGCTCCTACAATGAGCAGTTCTTC

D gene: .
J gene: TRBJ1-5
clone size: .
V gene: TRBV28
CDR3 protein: CASSPSGRDSNQPQHF
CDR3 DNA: TGTGCCAGCAGCCCCTCGGGTAGAGATAGCAATCAGCCCCAGCATTTT

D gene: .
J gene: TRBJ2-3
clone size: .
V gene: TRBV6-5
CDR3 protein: CASRPHTGFLTQYF
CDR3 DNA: TGTGCCAGCAGACCTCATACAGGGTTCCTTACGCAGTATTTT

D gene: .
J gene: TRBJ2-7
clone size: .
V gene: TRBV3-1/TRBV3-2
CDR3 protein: CAPGEQYF
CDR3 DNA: TGTGCCCCAGGAGAGCAGTACTTC

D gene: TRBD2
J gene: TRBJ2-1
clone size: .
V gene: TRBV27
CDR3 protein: CASSIRTSGTSGYNEQFF
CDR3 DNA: TGTGCCAGCAGTATCCGGACAAGCGGGACTAGCGGTTACAATGAGCAGTTCTTC

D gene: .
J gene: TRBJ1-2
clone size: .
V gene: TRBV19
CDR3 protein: CASSIAGGSGYGYTF
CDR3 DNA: TGTGCCAGTAGTATAGCGGGGGGCTCCGGCTATGGCTACACTTTC